This T cell receptor (beta chain) was documented in a study of shared clonotypes between healthy human individuals. Findings and caveats of the study: Around 5% was the fraction of naive CD4 clonotypes found shared across a few donors. In contrast to clonotypes shared by all four donors, non-shared clonotypes had lower generation probabilities. Larger estimated richness was generally seen in naive subsets than in memory subsets.

The V segment lost 5 bases and the J segment 5 bases; nucleotides outside the gene matches: 9. This CDR3 spans 15 amino acids. The germline V gene has CDR1 LNHDA and CDR2 SQIVND (reference sequence). Positively selected for CCR7, the CD45RO-negative cells used as naive CD8 cells excluded terminally differentiated effector memory CD45RA+ cells. All donors qualified as healthy HIV-negative adults and had experienced no recent acute infections or vaccinations. As concerns this clone: Antigen: not known.

Sequencing was performed with immunoSEQ multiplex PCR; in TCRdb, only in-frame clones are kept and a portion is missing. The data hold 1.5 million to 2.5 million clones, with about 95% observed a single time. The sequence came from a man aged 18-30 years in good health. The V gene is TRBV19, the J gene TRBJ2-7, with TRBD1 matching 10 bases. Sequencing used naive CD8+ T cells sorted from blood. Here the CDR3 DNA reads TGTGCCAGTAGTCCCCGGACAGGGGGGATGAACGAGCAGTACTTC. Its protein product is CASSPRTGGMNEQYF. The entire variable domain, with the rest obtained from reference TRBV19 and TRBJ2-7, is as follows: DGGITQSPKYLFRKEGQNVTLSCEQNLNHDAMYWYRQDPGQGLRLIYYSQIVNDFQKGDIAEGYSVSREKKESFPLTVTSAQKNPTAFYLCASSPRTGGMNEQYFGPGTRLTVT.